Included here is one TCR beta chain sequence, with context. Its antigen remains unidentified. PCR used 60 Vbeta primers and 13 Jbeta primers. Using immunoSEQ multiplex PCR, the repertoire was profiled, and TCRdb retains in-frame clones only, with some absent. Of about 180,000 clones in the sample, roughly 83% are singletons; the top ten hold more than 0.85%. The entry originates in a study of cytomegalovirus exposure and HLA in healthy donors. Study details: An analysis done earlier identified 120 million or so unique TCR beta sequences from about 179 million T cells.

V dropped 3 bases and J dropped 2; count of bases not matched to a gene: 10. Germline CDR1 and CDR2: SGHNT and YYREEE (reference sequence). The CDR3 covers 18 residues. General study points: Reports credit the classifier with highly specific, highly sensitive diagnosis of cytomegalovirus status. Later analysis associated a missense DCLRE1C variant with TCR beta V- and J-gene trimming.

V is TRBV5-4 and J is TRBJ2-4; 11 bases align to TRBD2. Sequenced sample: PBMCs. This TCR derives from a man aged 25-40 years in good health and CMV-seronegative. The CDR3 coding sequence is TGTGCCAGCAGCTCCACTCTGTTAGCGGGGGGGACCAAAAACATTCAGTACTTC. Amino acids: CASSSTLLAGGTKNIQYF.